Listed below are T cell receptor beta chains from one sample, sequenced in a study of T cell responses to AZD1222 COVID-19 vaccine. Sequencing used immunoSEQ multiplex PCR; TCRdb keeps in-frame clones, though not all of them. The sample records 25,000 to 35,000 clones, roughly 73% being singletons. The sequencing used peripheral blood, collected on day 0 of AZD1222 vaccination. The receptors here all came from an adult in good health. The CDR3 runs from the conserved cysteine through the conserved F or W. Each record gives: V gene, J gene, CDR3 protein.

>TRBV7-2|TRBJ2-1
CASSLVAGRGNEQFF
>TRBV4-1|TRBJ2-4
CASSQDRAGGPKNIQYF
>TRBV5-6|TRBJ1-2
CASSLWDGYTF
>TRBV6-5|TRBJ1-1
CATTLWGEAFF
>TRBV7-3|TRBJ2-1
CASSGPPLGHNEQFF
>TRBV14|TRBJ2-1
CASSPQGRIKQFF
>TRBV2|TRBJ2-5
CASSEARDELQETQYF
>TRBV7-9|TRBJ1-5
CASSRGDSAGGPQHF
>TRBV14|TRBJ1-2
CASSQDWAGDNYGYTF
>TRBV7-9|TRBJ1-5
CASSSDAGWAQPQHF
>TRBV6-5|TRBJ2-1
CASSRERIYNEQFF
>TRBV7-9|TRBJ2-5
CASSSGILAGQETQYF
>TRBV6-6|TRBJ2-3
CASSRTGGLAGKTDTQYF
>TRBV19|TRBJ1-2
CASRPGQGPGYTF
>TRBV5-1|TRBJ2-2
CASSFGTSGFTNTGELFF
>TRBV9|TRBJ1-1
CASSVGDRDYTEAFF
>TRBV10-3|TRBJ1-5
CAIKDIGNQPQHF
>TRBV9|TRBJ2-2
CASAGNQLTGNTGELFF
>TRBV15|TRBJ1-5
CATADEGGNQPQHF
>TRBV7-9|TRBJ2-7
CASGGGSYEQYF
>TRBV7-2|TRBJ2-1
CASSFHPSGTSSYNEQFF
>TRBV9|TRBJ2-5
CASSVGASGRETQYF
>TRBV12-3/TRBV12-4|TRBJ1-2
CASSLWQGYGYTF
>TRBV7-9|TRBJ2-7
CASSPRQSYEQYF
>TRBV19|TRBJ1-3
CASSASRGRGNTIYF
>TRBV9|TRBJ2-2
CASSATGGEDWAGELFF
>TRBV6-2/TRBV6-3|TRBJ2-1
CASSLVTQGVGLVQNEQFF
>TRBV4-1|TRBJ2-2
CASSPDRGSTGELFF
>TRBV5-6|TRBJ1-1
CASSLKSFVYTEAFF
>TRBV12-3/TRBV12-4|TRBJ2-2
CASRAGQTGELFF
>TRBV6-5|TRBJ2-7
CASSYSRVAVYEQYF
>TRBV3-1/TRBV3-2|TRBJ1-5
CASSLRGNQPQHF
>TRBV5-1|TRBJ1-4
CASNPGGLTGEKLFF
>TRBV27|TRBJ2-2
CASTQLGLPNTGELFF
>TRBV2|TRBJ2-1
CASSEGRSGRLEEQFF
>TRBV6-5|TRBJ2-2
CASRAPAGNTGELFF
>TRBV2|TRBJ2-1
CASRETSGGRYEQFF
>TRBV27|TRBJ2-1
CASSSPSGRAVNEQFF
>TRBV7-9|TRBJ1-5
CASSSSPGNQPQHF